The 5 T cell receptor beta chains listed next were all sequenced from one sample in a study of shared clonotypes between healthy human individuals. This table comes from immunoSEQ multiplex PCR, and its TCRdb copy is limited to in-frame clones, with some not included. The sample holds about 1,500,000 clones, approximately 97% seen once. Sequencing was done on a sample of naive CD4+ T cells sorted from blood. Subset indicated: CD45RA+ positively selected. The receptors were sampled from a man aged 25-45 years in good health.

The chain carries TRBV18 and TRBJ1-1, with 8 bases lining up with TRBD1. V was pared by 3 bases and J by 0 bases, with 9 bases of the junction left unmatched. The CDR3 contains 17 residues. Germline CDR1 reads KGHSH; CDR2 reads LQKENI. The CDR3 DNA follows: TGTGCCAGCTCACCTACCTTAAGACAGGGGCTGAACACTGAAGCTTTCTTT. Amino acids: CASSPTLRQGLNTEAFF.

This chain uses TRBV28 with TRBJ2-3, with D hard to call. CDR3 length: 13 amino acids. Germline CDR1 MDHEN, CDR2 SYDVKM. The V gene lost 3 bases and the J gene lost 5 bases, with 9 bases spanning the gap. The chain's CDR3 is CASSFRVGDTQYF. The CDR3, as DNA: TGTGCCAGCAGTTTTAGGGTGGGAGATACGCAGTATTTT.

V usage is TRBV10-3 and J usage is TRBJ1-5; no definite D call. The germline V gene encodes CDR1 ENHRY and CDR2 SYGVKD. V lost 8 bases and J lost 2, with 13 bases in between. This CDR3 comprises 14 residues. The CDR3 sequence: CAISQELGNQPQHF. CDR3 in DNA: TGTGCCATCTCCCAAGAACTAGGCAATCAGCCCCAGCATTTT.

J is TRBJ2-3 and V is TRBV7-2; TRBD2 aligns across 14 bases. V shed 1 base and J 7 bases; nucleotides not matched to a gene: 4. The CDR3 totals 16 residues. CDR1 and CDR2 (germline): SGHTA, FQGNSA. CDR3 bases: TGTGCCAGCAGCTTAGATTGGACTAGCGGGAGGTATACGCAGTATTTT. It yields the protein CASSLDWTSGRYTQYF.

This chain uses TRBV7-2 with TRBJ2-1; 13 bases are shared with TRBD2. This CDR3 spans 16 amino acids. Per germline, CDR1 SGHTA and CDR2 FQGNSA. Trimming cost V 4 bases and J 9 bases; bases outside gene matches: 9. The CDR3 loop reads CASSSRTSGRMGEQFF. The CDR3 region has the DNA TGTGCCAGCAGCTCCCGGACTAGCGGGAGAATGGGTGAGCAGTTCTTC.